The 23 T cell receptor beta chains presented below share a single source sample, sequenced in a study of blood T cell repertoires in COVID-19. The repertoire was sequenced with immunoSEQ multiplex PCR; TCRdb's copy has only in-frame clones and lacks some. The table includes about 400,000 clones, around 90% detected once. Sequenced sample: PBMCs or T cells enriched from blood (not recorded which). The source of these receptors is a woman in her thirties or forties with acute COVID-19.

The chain has TRBV7-9 and TRBJ2-3; weak D call: TRBD1 (5 bases). The CDR3 runs 14 residues. Germline values: CDR1 SEHNR, CDR2 FQNEAQ (reference sequence). The ends were cut back, 0 bases at V and 2 bases at J, with 6 bases in the middle. The CDR3 nucleotides are TGTGCCAGCAGCTTAGCGGACATCACAGATACGCAGTATTTT. Amino acids: CASSLADITDTQYF.

Comments on this clone: At the DNA level, this CDR3 is encoded by other sequences in the same sample as well. The chain is built from TRBV18 and TRBJ2-7; 8 bases are shared with TRBD1. With V trimmed by 2 bases and J by 3 bases, 0 bases remained unmatched. Germline CDR1 and CDR2: KGHSH and LQKENI. This CDR3 region has 13 residues. CDR3 region: CASSPGTGYEQYF. Here the CDR3 DNA reads TGTGCCAGCTCACCAGGGACAGGCTACGAGCAGTACTTC.

The chain has TRBV19 and TRBJ1-2; 9 nucleotides align to TRBD1. Germline V gene sequence: CDR1 LNHDA, CDR2 SQIVND (reference sequence). J was trimmed by 10 bases and V by 5 bases; bases with no gene match: 8. This CDR3 is 13 amino acids long. The CDR3 is CASSYGTGSSYTF. CDR3 nucleotide sequence: TGTGCCAGTAGTTACGGGACAGGGTCATCCTACACCTTC.

The V and J genes are TRBV6-5 and TRBJ1-4; 8 bases fit TRBD1. Per germline, CDR1 MNHEY and CDR2 SVGAGI. J was trimmed by 7 bases and V by 4 bases; bases with no gene match: 5. This CDR3 region has 14 residues. CDR3 coding DNA: TGTGCCAGCAGTTCAGGGGGCGGGTTTGAAAAACTGTTTTTT. It specifies CASSSGGGFEKLFF.

The rearrangement joins TRBV6-5 to TRBJ2-6; D remains ambiguous. The CDR3 is 14 amino acids. Trimming left V 7 bases short and J 0 bases short, with 7 bases between. Germline assignment: CDR1 MNHEY and CDR2 SVGAGI. This CDR3 is CASKQISGANVLTF. CDR3 nucleotides: TGTGCCAGCAAACAAATCTCTGGGGCCAACGTCCTGACTTTC.

The chain is built from TRBV18 and TRBJ1-2; D is possibly TRBD1 (5 bases). The CDR3 covers 17 residues. Per germline, CDR1 KGHSH and CDR2 LQKENI. V was clipped by 0 bases and J by 3 bases, with 17 bases between them. The CDR3 nucleotides are TGTGCCAGCTCACCACCGTCGGTCCAGGGTGGAGACTATGGCTACACCTTC. Its protein product is CASSPPSVQGGDYGYTF. Filled out from reference TRBV18 and TRBJ1-2, the complete variable domain reads NAGVMQNPRHLVRRRGQEARLRCSPMKGHSHVYWYRQLPEEGLKFMVYLQKENIIDESGMPKERFSAEFPKEGPSILRIQQVVRGDSAAYFCASSPPSVQGGDYGYTFGSGTRLTVV.

In this sample, this clone turned up a few times. The J gene is TRBJ2-7, the V gene TRBV6-5, with 10 bases identical to TRBD1. The CDR3 contains 13 residues. Germline lookup yields CDR1 MNHEY and CDR2 SVGAGI. With 8 bases clipped from V and 6 bases from J, the junction kept 7 bases outside the gene matches. CDR3 loop: CASGGRQGAEQYF. CDR3 in DNA: TGTGCCAGCGGCGGTCGACAGGGGGCCGAGCAGTACTTC.

The chain carries TRBV4-2 and TRBJ1-5, with a tentative D call TRBD1 (5 bases). The CDR3 is 11 amino acids. The germline gives CDR1 LGHNA, CDR2 YNFKEQ. V was pared by 3 bases and J by 9 bases, with 6 bases between. In nucleotides, the CDR3 is TGTGCCAGCAGCCAGGGGGGGCCCCAGCATTTT. It codes for CASSQGGPQHF.

CDR3 DNA: TGTGCCAGTAGGCCTAGTCCTCCAGAAAACTATGGCTACACCTTC. Translating gives CASRPSPPENYGYTF. The J gene is TRBJ1-2, the V gene TRBV19; D ambiguous. The length of the CDR3 is 15 residues. Trimming shortened V by 6 bases and J by 2 bases, and 16 bases separated the two germline ends. Per germline, CDR1 LNHDA and CDR2 SQIVND (reference sequence).

The genes are TRBV20-1 and TRBJ1-1; D uncertain. V was cut by 3 bases and J by 4 bases, with 9 bases left in between. CDR3 length: 12 residues. CDR1 and CDR2 from the germline V gene are DFQATT and SNEGSKA (reference sequence). The CDR3 here is CSASEQLTEAFF. The CDR3 DNA reads as TGCAGTGCTAGTGAACAGCTCACTGAAGCTTTCTTT.

The chain uses TRBV10-1 and TRBJ1-2; tentatively, D is TRBD1 (5 bases). The CDR3 totals 16 residues. Trimming cost V 4 bases and J 4 bases, with 19 bases left between them. Germline CDR1 is WNHNN and CDR2 is SYGVQD (reference sequence). For the CDR3, the DNA is TGCGCCAGCAGTGTTCAGGCGATAGGGGTACGCTATGGCTACACCTTC. This sequence encodes CASSVQAIGVRYGYTF.

The chain carries TRBV9 and TRBJ1-4; no reliable D call. The CDR3 is 14 residues long. Trimming removed 0 bases from V and 5 bases from J, with 8 bases in between. Germline assignment: CDR1 SGDLS and CDR2 YYNGEE. The CDR3 DNA reads TGTGCCAGCAGCGTAGGTGGAGGCAATGAAAAACTGTTTTTT. Translating gives CASSVGGGNEKLFF.

The chain links TRBV18 to TRBJ2-3; a possible D gene is TRBD1 (5 bases). There are 15 residues in the CDR3. The V end lost 4 bases, the J end lost 7 bases, and 18 bases lay between the germline ends. Germline values: CDR1 KGHSH, CDR2 LQKENI. The CDR3 reads CASSQSTDGTYTQYF. The CDR3 nucleotides read TGTGCCAGCTCACAGTCGACAGACGGAACTTATACGCAGTATTTT.

V usage is TRBV6-5 and J usage is TRBJ2-2, with no clear D. V was clipped by 6 bases and J by 7 bases, with 15 bases between them. In germline, CDR1 is MNHEY, CDR2 SVGAGI. The CDR3 is made up of 14 amino acids. DNA for the CDR3: TGTGCCAGCAGCTTGGGCCCCTACGACGGGGAGCTGTTTTTT. This codes for CASSLGPYDGELFF.

CDR3 sequence (DNA): TGTGCCAGCAGCTCCACAGGGGGCTCGGAGACCCAGTACTTC. Its protein is CASSSTGGSETQYF. The V and J genes are TRBV7-2 and TRBJ2-5, with TRBD1 matching 9 bases. Germline lookup yields CDR1 SGHTA and CDR2 FQGNSA. V trimming: 4 bases; J trimming: 5 bases; junction bases outside the gene matches: 5. The CDR3 has 14 residues.

The chain joins TRBV5-8 to TRBJ2-3; 13 bases are a match to TRBD2. V lost 4 bases to trimming and J lost 5 bases; unmatched junction nucleotides: 7. The CDR3 has 16 amino acids. The V gene's germline CDR1 is SGHTS and CDR2 YDEGEE. CDR3 nucleotide sequence: TGTGCCAGCAGCGGAAGACTAGCGGGGGGTGGAGATACGCAGTATTTT. Amino acids: CASSGRLAGGGDTQYF.

The chain has TRBV7-2 and TRBJ2-3; 8 nucleotides agree with TRBD2. V gave up 3 bases and J gave up 2 bases; unmatched junction bases: 4. In germline, CDR1 is SGHTA, CDR2 FQGNSA. This CDR3 comprises 15 residues. The CDR3 region is CASSFGSGDTDTQYF. CDR3 coding DNA: TGTGCCAGCAGCTTCGGTAGCGGGGACACAGATACGCAGTATTTT.

The chain carries TRBV30 and TRBJ2-2, with a weak D call TRBD1 (6 bases). V was cut by 2 bases and J by 8 bases, with 12 bases left in between. CDR3 length: 13 residues. CDR1 and CDR2 from the germline V gene are GTSNPN and SVGIG (reference sequence). The CDR3 reads CAWSPQGKGELFF. The DNA of the CDR3 is TGTGCCTGGAGTCCCCAGGGGAAGGGGGAGCTGTTTTTT.

In this sample, this clone turned up a few times. This rearrangement joins TRBV18 to TRBJ2-7; 13 bases line up with TRBD2. CDR1 KGHSH and CDR2 LQKENI come from the germline V gene. The length of the CDR3 is 18 residues. V lost 3 bases, J lost 2 bases, and 10 bases stayed unmatched. CDR3 sequence: CASSPSRTSGGQPYEQYF. The CDR3 bases are TGTGCCAGCTCACCCAGCCGGACTAGCGGGGGTCAACCCTACGAGCAGTACTTC.

This sequence joins TRBV20-1 and TRBJ2-3, with TRBD2 as a possible D gene (7 bases). Germline lookup yields CDR1 DFQATT and CDR2 SNEGSKA (reference sequence). The CDR3 spans 13 residues. The V gene lost 3 bases and the J gene lost 6 bases, with 13 bases spanning the gap. This CDR3 is CSASSGGPDTQYF. In nucleotides, the CDR3 is TGCAGTGCTAGTTCGGGGGGCCCGGATACGCAGTATTTT.

The chain combines TRBV3-1 (or the pseudogene TRBV3-2) with TRBJ1-4; TRBD1 agrees at 7 bases. Germline V gene data show CDR1 as LGHDT and CDR2 as YNNKEL (reference sequence). After removal of 4 bases from V and 6 bases from J, the junction contained 8 bases not matched to a gene. This CDR3 comprises 15 residues. The CDR3 nucleotides are TGTGCCAGCAGCCTATTCCGGGACAGAGATGAAAAACTGTTTTTT. It encodes CASSLFRDRDEKLFF.

The chain joins TRBV5-1 to TRBJ2-1, with TRBD2 matching 8 bases. CDR1 is SGHRS and CDR2 is YFSETQ in the germline V gene. V was pared by 4 bases and J by 2 bases, with 11 bases of the junction left unmatched. The CDR3 consists of 17 residues. The CDR3 DNA reads as TGCGCCAGCAGCGAATCAATTGCGGGGGGTCCCTACAATGAGCAGTTCTTC. This gives the protein CASSESIAGGPYNEQFF.

This chain joins TRBV2 and TRBJ1-4; 8 nucleotides align to TRBD1. Germline loops: CDR1 SNHLY, CDR2 FYNNEI. This CDR3 comprises 17 residues. V gave up 4 bases and J gave up 2 bases; unmatched junction bases: 9. CDR3 in amino acids: CASSARQTGATNEKLFF. The CDR3 nucleotides read TGTGCCAGCAGTGCTAGACAGACAGGGGCGACTAATGAAAAACTGTTTTTT.